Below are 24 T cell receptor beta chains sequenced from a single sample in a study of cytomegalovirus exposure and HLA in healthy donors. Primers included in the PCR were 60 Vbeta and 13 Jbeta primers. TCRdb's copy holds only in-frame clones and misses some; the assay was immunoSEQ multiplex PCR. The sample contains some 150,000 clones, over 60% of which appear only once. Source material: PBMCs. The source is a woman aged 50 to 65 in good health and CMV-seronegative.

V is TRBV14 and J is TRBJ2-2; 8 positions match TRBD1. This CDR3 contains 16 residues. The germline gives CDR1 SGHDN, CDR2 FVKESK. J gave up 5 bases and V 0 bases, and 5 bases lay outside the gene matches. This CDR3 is CASSQEGQGYTGELFF. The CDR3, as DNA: TGTGCCAGCAGCCAAGAAGGACAGGGTTATACCGGGGAGCTGTTTTTT.

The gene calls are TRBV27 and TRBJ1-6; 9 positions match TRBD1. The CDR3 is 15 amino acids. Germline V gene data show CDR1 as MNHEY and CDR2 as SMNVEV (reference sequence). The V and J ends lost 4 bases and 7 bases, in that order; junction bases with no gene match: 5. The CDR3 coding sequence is TGTGCCAGCAGTTCACAGGGGGCCGGGAATTCACCCCTCCACTTT. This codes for CASSSQGAGNSPLHF.

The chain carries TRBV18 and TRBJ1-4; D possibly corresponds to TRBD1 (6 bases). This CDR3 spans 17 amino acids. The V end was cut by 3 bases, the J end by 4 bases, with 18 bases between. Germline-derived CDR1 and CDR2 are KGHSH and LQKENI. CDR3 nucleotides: TGTGCCAGCTCACCGCAGGGGTTGTTTGTCGATAATGAAAAACTGTTTTTT. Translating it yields CASSPQGLFVDNEKLFF.

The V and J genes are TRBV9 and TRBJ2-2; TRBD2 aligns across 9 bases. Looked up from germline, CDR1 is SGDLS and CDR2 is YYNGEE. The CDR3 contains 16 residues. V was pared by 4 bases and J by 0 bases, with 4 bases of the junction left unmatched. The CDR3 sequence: CASSPAGGPNTGELFF. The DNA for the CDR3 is TGTGCCAGCAGCCCAGCGGGGGGACCGAACACCGGGGAGCTGTTTTTT.

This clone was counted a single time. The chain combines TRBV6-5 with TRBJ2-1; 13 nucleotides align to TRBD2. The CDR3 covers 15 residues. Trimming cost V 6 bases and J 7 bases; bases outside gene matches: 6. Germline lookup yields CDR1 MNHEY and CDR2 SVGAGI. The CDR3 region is CASRSGLAGPNEQFF. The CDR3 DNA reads TGTGCCAGCAGGTCGGGACTAGCGGGACCTAATGAGCAGTTCTTC.

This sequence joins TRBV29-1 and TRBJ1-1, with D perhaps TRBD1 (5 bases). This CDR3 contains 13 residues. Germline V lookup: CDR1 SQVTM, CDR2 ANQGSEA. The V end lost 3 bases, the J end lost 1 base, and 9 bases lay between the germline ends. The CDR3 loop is CSVDARGNTEAFF. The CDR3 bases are TGCAGCGTTGATGCTAGGGGGAACACTGAAGCTTTCTTT.

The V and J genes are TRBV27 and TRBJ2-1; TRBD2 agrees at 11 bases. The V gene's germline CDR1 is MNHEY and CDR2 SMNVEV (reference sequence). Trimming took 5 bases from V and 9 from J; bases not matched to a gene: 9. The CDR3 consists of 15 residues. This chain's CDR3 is CASSELAGGPGEQFF. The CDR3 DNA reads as TGTGCCAGCAGTGAATTAGCGGGAGGGCCGGGTGAGCAGTTCTTC.

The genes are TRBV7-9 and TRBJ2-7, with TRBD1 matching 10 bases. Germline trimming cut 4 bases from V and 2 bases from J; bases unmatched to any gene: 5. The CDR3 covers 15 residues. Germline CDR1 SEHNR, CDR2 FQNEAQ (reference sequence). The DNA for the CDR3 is TGTGCCAGCAGCTCGGACAGGGGGGCCCCCTACGAGCAGTACTTC. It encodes CASSSDRGAPYEQYF. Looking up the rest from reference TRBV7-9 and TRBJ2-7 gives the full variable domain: DTGVSQNPRHKITKRGQNVTFRCDPISEHNRLYWYRQTLGQGPEFLTYFQNEAQLEKSRLLSDRFSAERPKGSFSTLEIQRTEQGDSAMYLCASSSDRGAPYEQYFGPGTRLTVT.

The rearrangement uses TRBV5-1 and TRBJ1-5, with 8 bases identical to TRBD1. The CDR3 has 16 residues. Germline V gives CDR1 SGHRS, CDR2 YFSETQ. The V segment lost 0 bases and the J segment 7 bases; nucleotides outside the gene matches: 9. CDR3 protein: CASSLVRQGAGQPQHF. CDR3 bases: TGCGCCAGCAGCTTGGTAAGGCAGGGGGCAGGGCAGCCCCAGCATTTT.

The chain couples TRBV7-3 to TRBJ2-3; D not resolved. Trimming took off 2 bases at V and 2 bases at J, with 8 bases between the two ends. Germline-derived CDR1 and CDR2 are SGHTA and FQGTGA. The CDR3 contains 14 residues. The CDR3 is CASSLGGYTDTQYF. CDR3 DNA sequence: TGTGCCAGCAGCTTAGGCGGATACACAGATACGCAGTATTTT.

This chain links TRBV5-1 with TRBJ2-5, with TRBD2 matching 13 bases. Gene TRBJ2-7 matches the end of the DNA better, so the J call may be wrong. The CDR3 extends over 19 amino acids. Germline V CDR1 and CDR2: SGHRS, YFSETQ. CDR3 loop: CASSRGRTSGRVLSYEQYF. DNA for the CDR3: TGCGCCAGCAGCCGTGGTAGGACTAGCGGGAGAGTATTGTCCTACGAGCAGTACTTC.

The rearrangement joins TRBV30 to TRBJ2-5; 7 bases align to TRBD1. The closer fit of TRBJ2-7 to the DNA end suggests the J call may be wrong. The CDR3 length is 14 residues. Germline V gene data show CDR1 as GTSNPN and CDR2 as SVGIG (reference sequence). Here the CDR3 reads CAWSVPDRSYEQYF. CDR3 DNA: TGTGCCTGGAGTGTACCGGACAGGTCCTACGAGCAGTACTTC.

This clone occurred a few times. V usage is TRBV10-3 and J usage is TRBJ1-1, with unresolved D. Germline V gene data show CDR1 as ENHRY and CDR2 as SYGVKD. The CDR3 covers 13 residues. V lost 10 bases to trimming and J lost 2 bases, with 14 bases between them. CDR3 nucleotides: TGTGCCACCGGAGGAGCGTTCAACACTGAAGCTTTCTTT. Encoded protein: CATGGAFNTEAFF.

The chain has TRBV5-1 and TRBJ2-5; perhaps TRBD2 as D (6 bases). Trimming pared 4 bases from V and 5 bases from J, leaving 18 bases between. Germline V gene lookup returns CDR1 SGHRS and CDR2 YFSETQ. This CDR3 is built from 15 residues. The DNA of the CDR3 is TGCGCCAGCAGCCCCGGGGGACGACACACGGAGACCCAGTACTTC. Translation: CASSPGGRHTETQYF.

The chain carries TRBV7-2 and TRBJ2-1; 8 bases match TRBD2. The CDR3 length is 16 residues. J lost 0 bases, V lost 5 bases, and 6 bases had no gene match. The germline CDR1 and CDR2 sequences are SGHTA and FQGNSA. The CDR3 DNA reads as TGTGCCAGCAGCCCCCGGGGGGGAAGCTCCTACAATGAGCAGTTCTTC. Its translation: CASSPRGGSSYNEQFF.

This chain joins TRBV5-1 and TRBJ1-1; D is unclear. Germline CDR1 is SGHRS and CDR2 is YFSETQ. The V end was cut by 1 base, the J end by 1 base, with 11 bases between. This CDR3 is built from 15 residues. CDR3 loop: CASSLSGLTNTEAFF. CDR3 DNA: TGCGCCAGCAGCTTGAGCGGGTTGACGAACACTGAAGCTTTCTTT. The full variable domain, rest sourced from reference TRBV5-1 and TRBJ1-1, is KAGVTQTPRYLIKTRGQQVTLSCSPISGHRSVSWYQQTPGQGLQFLFEYFSETQRNKGNFPGRFSGRQFSNSRSEMNVSTLELGDSALYLCASSLSGLTNTEAFFGQGTRLTVV.

The CDR3 coding sequence is TGTGCCAGCAGCTCCTTAACAGGGACGTCGGATGGAAACACCATATATTTT. Protein sequence: CASSSLTGTSDGNTIYF. The V gene is TRBV13, the J gene TRBJ1-3, with a possible D match to TRBD1 (6 bases). The germline V and J ends were trimmed by 4 bases and 3 bases, with 19 bases remaining between them. Germline lookup yields CDR1 PRHDT and CDR2 FYEKMQ (reference sequence). The CDR3 length is 17 residues.

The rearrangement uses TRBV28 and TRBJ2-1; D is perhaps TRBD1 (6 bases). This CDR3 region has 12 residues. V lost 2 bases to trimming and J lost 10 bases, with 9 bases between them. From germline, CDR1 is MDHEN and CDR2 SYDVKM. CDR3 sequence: CASSLQGWEQFF. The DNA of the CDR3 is TGTGCCAGCAGTTTACAGGGGTGGGAGCAGTTCTTC.

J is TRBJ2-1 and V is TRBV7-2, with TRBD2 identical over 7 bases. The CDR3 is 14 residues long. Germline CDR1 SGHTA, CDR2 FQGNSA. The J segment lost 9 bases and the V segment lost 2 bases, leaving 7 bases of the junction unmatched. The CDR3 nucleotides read TGTGCCAGCAGCTTAAAGACTCCGGGGGGTGAGCAGTTCTTC. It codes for CASSLKTPGGEQFF.

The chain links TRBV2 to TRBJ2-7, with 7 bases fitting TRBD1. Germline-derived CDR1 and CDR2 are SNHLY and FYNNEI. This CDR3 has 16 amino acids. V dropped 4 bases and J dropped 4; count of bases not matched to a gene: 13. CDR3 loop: CASSGAVGTASYEQYF. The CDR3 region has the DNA TGTGCCAGCAGTGGGGCCGTCGGGACAGCAAGTTACGAGCAGTACTTC.

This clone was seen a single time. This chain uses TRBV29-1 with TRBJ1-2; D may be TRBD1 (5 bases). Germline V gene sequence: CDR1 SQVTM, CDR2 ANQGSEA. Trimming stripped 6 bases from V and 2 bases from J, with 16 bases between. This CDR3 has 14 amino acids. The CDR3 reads CSVLTGFINYGYTF. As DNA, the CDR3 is TGCAGCGTCCTCACAGGCTTTATCAACTATGGCTACACCTTC.

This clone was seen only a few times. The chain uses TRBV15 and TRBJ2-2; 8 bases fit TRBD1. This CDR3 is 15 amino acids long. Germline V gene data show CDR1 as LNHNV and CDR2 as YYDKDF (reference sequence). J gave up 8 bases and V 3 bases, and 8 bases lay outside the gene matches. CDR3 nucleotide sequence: TGTGCCACCAGCAGGGACAGGGAGATCCCAGGGGAGCTGTTTTTT. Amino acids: CATSRDREIPGELFF.

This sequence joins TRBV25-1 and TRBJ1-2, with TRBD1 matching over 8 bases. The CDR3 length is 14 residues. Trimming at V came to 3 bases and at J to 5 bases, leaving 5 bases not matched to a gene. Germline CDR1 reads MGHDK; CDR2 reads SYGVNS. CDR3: CASSDSRQGYGYTF. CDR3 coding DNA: TGTGCCAGCAGTGATAGCCGACAGGGGTATGGCTACACCTTC.

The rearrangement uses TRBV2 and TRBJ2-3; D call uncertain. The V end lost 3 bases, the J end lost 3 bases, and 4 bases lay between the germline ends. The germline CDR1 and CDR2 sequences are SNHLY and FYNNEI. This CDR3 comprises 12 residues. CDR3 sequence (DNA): TGTGCCAGCAGTGATCTTACAGATACGCAGTATTTT. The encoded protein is CASSDLTDTQYF.